Described below is a single T cell receptor beta chain sequence and its context. Its cognate antigen is unknown. This entry is derived from a study of PD-1 blockade in classical Hodgkin lymphoma. Findings of the study overall: When set against healthy donors, newly diagnosed patients were reported to show lower baseline TCR diversity. Whoever responded completely had baseline diversity much like that seen in newly diagnosed patients. In CD4+ cells, TCR diversity went up significantly by C4D1, but in CD8+ cells it did not.

Clones were sequenced by immunoSEQ multiplex PCR, and TCRdb holds only the in-frame ones, with some missing. The top ten hold approximately 4.2% of the sample, which has more than 12,000 clones, approximately 86% seen once. In every patient, relapse followed autologous stem cell transplantation, while exposure to brentuximab vedotin differed. The study recorded best responses of complete response, partial response or progressive disease. CDR3 length: 13 residues. The germline V gene has CDR1 KGHSH and CDR2 LQKENI. V lost 3 bases and J 8 bases, leaving 11 bases between the germline ends. The sequence came from a human donor with classical Hodgkin lymphoma. The material sequenced was peripheral blood mononuclear cells (PBMCs), taken at baseline. The gene calls are TRBV18 and TRBJ2-1, with TRBD2 as a possible D gene (5 bases). Written as DNA, the CDR3 is TGTGCCAGCTCACCCGACTACTTGGATGAGCAGTTCTTC. Its protein is CASSPDYLDEQFF.